Shown below are 32 T cell receptor beta chains from a single sample sequenced in a study of control samples from healthy donors and cancer patients. Assay used: immunoSEQ multiplex PCR; TCRdb lists only in-frame clones, some missing. The table has around 70,000 clones, 83% seen once. Sequencing input: blood. Receptors were obtained from a man in his 60s in good health.

DNA of the CDR3: TGTGCCAGCAGCCAAGCCCTAGCGGGAGTCGGAGAGACCCAGTACTTC. Its translation: CASSQALAGVGETQYF. The rearrangement uses TRBV3-1 (or the pseudogene TRBV3-2) and TRBJ2-5, with TRBD2 identical over 10 bases. This CDR3 has 16 residues. V lost 1 base, J lost 4 bases, and 6 bases stayed unmatched. Germline CDR1 reads LGHDT; CDR2 reads YNNKEL (reference sequence).

V usage is TRBV5-8 and J usage is TRBJ2-7, with D tentatively TRBD1 or TRBD2 (5 bases each). Trimming stripped 0 bases from V and 2 bases from J, with 9 bases between. Germline V lookup: CDR1 SGHTS, CDR2 YDEGEE. The CDR3 spans 14 residues. This chain's CDR3 is CASSLGGRPYEQYF. The CDR3 DNA follows: TGTGCCAGCAGCTTGGGGGGACGACCCTACGAGCAGTACTTC. The variable domain in full, with the rest retrieved from reference TRBV5-8 and TRBJ2-7, is EAGVTQSPTHLIKTRGQQATLRCSPISGHTSVYWYQQALGLGLQFLLWYDEGEERNRGNFPPRFSGRQFPNYSSELNVNALELEDSALYLCASSLGGRPYEQYFGPGTRLTVT.

This chain connects TRBV7-9 to TRBJ2-7, with 10 bases fitting TRBD1. The trim removed 5 bases at V and 3 bases at J, leaving 7 bases unmatched. This CDR3 comprises 15 residues. Germline values: CDR1 SEHNR, CDR2 FQNEAQ (reference sequence). This CDR3 reads CASSARDRGIYEQYF. CDR3 DNA sequence: TGTGCCAGCAGCGCCCGGGACAGGGGAATCTACGAGCAGTACTTC. Using reference TRBV7-9 and TRBJ2-7 for the parts outside the CDR3, the full variable domain is DTGVSQNPRHKITKRGQNVTFRCDPISEHNRLYWYRQTLGQGPEFLTYFQNEAQLEKSRLLSDRFSAERPKGSFSTLEIQRTEQGDSAMYLCASSARDRGIYEQYFGPGTRLTVT.

The rearrangement uses TRBV20-1 and TRBJ1-2, with D possibly matching TRBD1 (6 bases). The CDR3 covers 14 residues. The V end was cut by 3 bases, the J end by 2 bases, with 13 bases between. The V gene's germline CDR1 is DFQATT and CDR2 SNEGSKA (reference sequence). In DNA, the CDR3 is TGCAGTGCTAGTTTGAGGGGGGTCAACTATGGCTACACCTTC. This codes for CSASLRGVNYGYTF.

V usage is TRBV9 and J usage is TRBJ1-5; D perhaps matches TRBD1 (5 bases). Per the germline V gene, CDR1 is SGDLS and CDR2 is YYNGEE. CDR3 length: 15 residues. V was shortened by 3 bases and J by 0 bases, with 10 bases between the two germline ends. The CDR3 is CASSAQGHSNQPQHF. The CDR3 DNA follows: TGTGCCAGCAGCGCCCAGGGCCATAGCAATCAGCCCCAGCATTTT.

Only a few counts were recorded for this clone. The chain is built from TRBV9 and TRBJ2-7, with D perhaps matching TRBD2 (6 bases). The CDR3 covers 13 residues. CDR1 and CDR2 (germline): SGDLS, YYNGEE. Between the trimmed V and J ends, which lost 0 bases and 6 bases, there was a span of 10 bases. CDR3 DNA: TGTGCCAGCAGCGTAGTGGGACTGGGCGAGCAGTACTTC. This gives the protein CASSVVGLGEQYF.

This sequence joins TRBV7-8 and TRBJ2-2; 7 bases align to TRBD2. Trimming removed 5 bases from V and 0 bases from J; junction bases left unmatched: 3. The CDR3 extends over 15 amino acids. Germline V lookup: CDR1 SGHVS, CDR2 FQNEAQ. CDR3 residues: CASSPSGANTGELFF. CDR3 DNA: TGTGCCAGCAGCCCGAGCGGGGCGAACACCGGGGAGCTGTTTTTT.

V and J are TRBV30 and TRBJ2-7; the match to TRBD1 covers 11 bases. V shed 3 bases and J 6 bases; nucleotides not matched to a gene: 7. This CDR3 is built from 14 residues. The germline CDR1 and CDR2 sequences are GTSNPN and SVGIG (reference sequence). The CDR3 nucleotides read TGTGCCTGGAGGACCGGACAGGGGGCAGCCGAGCAGTACTTC. This encodes CAWRTGQGAAEQYF.

The V gene is TRBV5-4, the J gene TRBJ2-1; D remains ambiguous. The CDR3 is made up of 14 amino acids. CDR1 is SGHNT, CDR2 YYREEE, per germline (reference sequence). Trimming pared 2 bases from V and 0 bases from J, leaving 6 bases between. CDR3: CASSLSSSYNEQFF. For the CDR3, the DNA is TGTGCCAGCAGCTTAAGTTCCTCCTACAATGAGCAGTTCTTC.

The chain links TRBV23-1 to TRBJ2-5; 7 positions agree with TRBD2. TRBV23-1 is classed as an ORF, of uncertain function. V shed 6 bases, J shed 5 bases, and the junction held 6 bases outside the gene matches. This CDR3 comprises 13 residues. DNA of the CDR3: TGCGCCAGCAGAGTAACCGGGAGGGAGACCCAGTACTTC. The encoded protein is CASRVTGRETQYF.

Note on this clone: Other DNA variants within this sample encode the same CDR3. The chain recombines TRBV27 with TRBJ2-1, with D unclear. Per germline, CDR1 MNHEY and CDR2 SMNVEV (reference sequence). Trimming pared 2 bases from V and 6 bases from J, leaving 5 bases between. This CDR3 has 12 residues. In DNA, the CDR3 is TGTGCCAGCAGTTTACTGGGCAATGAGCAGTTCTTC. This translates into CASSLLGNEQFF.

The chain links TRBV20-1 to TRBJ2-1, with D tentatively TRBD2 (6 bases). The CDR3 runs to 15 residues. Trimming removed 3 bases at V and 3 bases at J, with 15 bases between. Germline CDR1 and CDR2: DFQATT and SNEGSKA (reference sequence). CDR3 region: CSASPSRGDYNEQFF. CDR3 sequence (DNA): TGCAGTGCTAGTCCCAGTCGCGGGGACTACAATGAGCAGTTCTTC.

The DNA for the CDR3 is TGTGCCAGCAGTTTAGATCTGTGGGGGGGGCATGAGACCCAGTACTTC. Its translation is CASSLDLWGGHETQYF. The chain joins TRBV28 to TRBJ2-5; D might be TRBD2 (7 bases). The germline V gene encodes CDR1 MDHEN and CDR2 SYDVKM. With 2 bases removed from V and 5 bases from J, the gap between germline ends came to 18 bases. The CDR3 runs to 16 residues.

This clone has only one observation. This chain links TRBV7-2 with TRBJ2-3, with TRBD2 matching 9 bases. The V segment lost 4 bases and the J segment 1 base; nucleotides outside the gene matches: 0. This CDR3 is built from 14 residues. Germline lookup yields CDR1 SGHTA and CDR2 FQGNSA. CDR3 coding DNA: TGTGCCAGCAGCTCTAGCGGGGGCACAGATACGCAGTATTTT. The encoded protein is CASSSSGGTDTQYF.

The chain joins TRBV19 to TRBJ2-2; TRBD1 matches at 8 bases. The CDR3 runs to 14 residues. With 8 bases clipped from V and 4 bases from J, the junction kept 6 bases outside the gene matches. Germline CDR1 is LNHDA and CDR2 is SQIVND (reference sequence). CDR3 sequence: CASATGEGTGELFF. CDR3 bases: TGTGCCAGTGCGACAGGGGAAGGCACCGGGGAGCTGTTTTTT.

This sequence joins TRBV28 and TRBJ2-1, with 11 positions matching TRBD2. The J segment lost 0 bases and the V segment lost 5 bases, leaving 6 bases of the junction unmatched. This CDR3 spans 17 amino acids. Germline assignment: CDR1 MDHEN and CDR2 SYDVKM. CDR3 sequence (DNA): TGTGCCAGCAGTCCTCGGACTAGCGGGCTCTCCTACAATGAGCAGTTCTTC. Residues: CASSPRTSGLSYNEQFF.

The chain carries TRBV7-9 and TRBJ2-7, with unresolved D. The CDR3 loop spans 14 amino acids. Germline V gene lookup returns CDR1 SEHNR and CDR2 FQNEAQ (reference sequence). V lost 1 base and J 2 bases, leaving 9 bases between the germline ends. CDR3 DNA: TGTGCCAGCAGCTTAGTCATGGACCCCTACGAGCAGTACTTC. Translation: CASSLVMDPYEQYF.

The chain joins TRBV7-8 to TRBJ1-5, with a tentative D call TRBD1 (5 bases). Germline lookup yields CDR1 SGHVS and CDR2 FQNEAQ. Trimming removed 2 bases at V and 0 bases at J, with 17 bases between. This CDR3 is built from 18 residues. The CDR3 is CASSLRPRGTNSNQPQHF. DNA of the CDR3: TGTGCCAGCAGCTTAAGGCCTCGGGGCACTAATAGCAATCAGCCCCAGCATTTT.

A single count supports this clone. This chain joins TRBV6-1 and TRBJ1-5; tentatively, D is TRBD1 (5 bases). Germline-derived CDR1 and CDR2 are MNHNS and SASEGT. There are 16 residues in the CDR3. V was clipped by 0 bases and J by 11 bases, with 20 bases between them. The DNA for the CDR3 is TGTGCCAGCAGTGAAGCGGTTACAGGCACCGCTCGGGCCCAGCATTTT. This encodes CASSEAVTGTARAQHF.

The J gene is TRBJ2-3, the V gene TRBV28, with TRBD2 as a possible D gene (5 bases). Germline CDR1 reads MDHEN; CDR2 reads SYDVKM. Trimming removed 5 bases from V and 4 bases from J, with 10 bases in between. The CDR3 has 13 amino acids. The CDR3 is CASSTTSADTQYF. The CDR3 DNA is TGTGCCAGCAGTACCACTAGTGCAGATACGCAGTATTTT.

This clone was seen only a few times. This chain joins TRBV21-1 and TRBJ1-1. TRBV21-1 is classified as a pseudogene. CDR3 length: 14 amino acids. The CDR3 bases are TGTGCCAGCAGCAAAACAAAGGCTAGAAAGTTCGCTTTCTTT. Translated: CASSKTKARKFAFF.

This rearrangement joins TRBV18 to TRBJ2-7; 8 nucleotides align to TRBD1. Germline values: CDR1 KGHSH, CDR2 LQKENI. The CDR3 is made up of 14 amino acids. Trimming cost V 3 bases and J 3 bases; bases outside gene matches: 4. The CDR3, as DNA: TGTGCCAGCTCACCCTCCGGGACAGGCTACGAGCAGTACTTC. Amino acid sequence: CASSPSGTGYEQYF.

The V call is TRBV15, the J call TRBJ2-1; D is unresolved. Per the germline V gene, CDR1 is LNHNV and CDR2 is YYDKDF (reference sequence). The CDR3 runs to 14 residues. V lost 1 base and J 5 bases, leaving 9 bases between the germline ends. CDR3 nucleotides: TGTGCCACCAGCAGAGGGTATTTTGACAATGAGCAGTTCTTC. As protein: CATSRGYFDNEQFF.

This clone was detected only once. The V call is TRBV5-8, the J call TRBJ2-7; D uncertain. V shed 10 bases and J shed 1 base, with 15 bases lying between them. CDR3 length equals 13 residues. Germline assignment: CDR1 SGHTS and CDR2 YDEGEE. The CDR3: CAASGYPSYEQYF. The DNA of the CDR3 is TGTGCCGCCTCGGGCTACCCTTCCTACGAGCAGTACTTC.

The chain recombines TRBV12-3 or TRBV12-4 with TRBJ2-7; 8 bases line up with TRBD2. V lost 6 bases and J lost 4; bases outside the gene matches: 5. This CDR3 has 13 amino acids. DNA of the CDR3: TGTGCCAGCAGCCTCGCGGGAGGTTACGAGCAGTACTTC. Amino acids: CASSLAGGYEQYF.

This clone has just one count. This chain connects TRBV12-3 or TRBV12-4 to TRBJ1-4; no firm D call. CDR3 length: 13 residues. The V end lost 5 bases, the J end lost 8 bases, and 12 bases lay between the germline ends. The CDR3 here is CASSDGLEEKLFF. As DNA, the CDR3 is TGTGCCAGCAGTGACGGGCTGGAGGAAAAACTGTTTTTT.

The chain recombines TRBV6-5 with TRBJ2-5; D is uncertain. In germline, CDR1 is MNHEY, CDR2 SVGAGI. The CDR3 length is 13 residues. Deletions cut 11 bases from V and 5 bases from J, with 18 bases between. The DNA of the CDR3 is TGTGCCTGTAGGGCAGGCGGCTCGGAGACCCAGTACTTC. Translating gives CACRAGGSETQYF.

The J gene is TRBJ2-1, the V gene TRBV5-8; no reliable D call. The CDR3 sequence is 11 residues long. Trimming stripped 2 bases from V and 9 bases from J, with 6 bases between. The V gene's germline CDR1 is SGHTS and CDR2 YDEGEE. The CDR3 region has the DNA TGTGCCAGCAGCTTATTTTTTGAGCAGTTCTTC. It specifies CASSLFFEQFF.

The V call is TRBV4-1, the J call TRBJ1-1; D may be TRBD1 (6 bases). The CDR3 extends over 14 amino acids. Germline CDR1 is MGHRA and CDR2 is YSYEKL. V was cut by 4 bases and J by 5 bases, with 14 bases left in between. DNA of the CDR3: TGCGCCAGCAGCCGACAAACACAGGGAACTGAAGCTTTCTTT. Translated, it gives CASSRQTQGTEAFF.

The J gene is TRBJ2-7, the V gene TRBV6-2 or TRBV6-3, with 7 bases identical to TRBD2. The CDR3 is made up of 15 amino acids. The trim removed 2 bases at V and 6 bases at J, leaving 10 bases unmatched. Germline assignment: CDR1 MNHEY and CDR2 SVGEGT. The CDR3 DNA reads TGTGCCAGCAGTTACAGGTCCGGGAGGACCCCCGAGCAGTACTTC. The encoded protein is CASSYRSGRTPEQYF.

The J gene is TRBJ1-4, the V gene TRBV25-1; D remains unclear. Trimming pared 3 bases from V and 0 bases from J, leaving 5 bases between. Germline CDR1 MGHDK, CDR2 SYGVNS. CDR3 length equals 14 residues. DNA for the CDR3: TGTGCCAGCAGTGATCAGTCAACTAATGAAAAACTGTTTTTT. Protein: CASSDQSTNEKLFF.

V is TRBV7-8 and J is TRBJ1-3; 12 nucleotides agree with TRBD1. Germline V gene data show CDR1 as SGHVS and CDR2 as FQNEAQ. The CDR3 runs to 18 residues. The junction had 9 bases not matched to a gene; V was cut back by 5 bases and J by 1 base. The CDR3 loop reads CASSQRDRGLRSGNTIYF. As DNA, the CDR3 is TGTGCCAGCAGCCAACGGGACAGGGGGCTGAGGTCTGGAAACACCATATATTTT.